The TCR beta chain under discussion was sequenced for a study of blood T cell repertoires in COVID-19. Whole-study context: Acute and convalescent COVID-19 specimens originated in the United States, Italy and Spain. PBMCs, B-cell-depleted T cells, or T cells provided the cDNA or gDNA that made up the material.

Study processing details: Reference gene primer amplification gave nucleated cell count estimates. Generated by immunoSEQ multiplex PCR, the TCRdb table keeps only in-frame clones and is missing some. V and J calls and clone size are given by that table; D and trimming were obtained from the DNA. The table includes approximately 110,000 clones, approximately 70% detected once. Germline V CDR1 and CDR2: SGHNT, YYREEE (reference sequence). The CDR3 loop spans 17 amino acids. The trim removed 0 bases at V and 7 bases at J, leaving 8 bases unmatched. The TCR originated in a human donor with acute or convalescent COVID-19. The donor label of this sample is uncertain. The sequencing input was peripheral blood. This chain joins TRBV5-4 and TRBJ2-1; 12 bases align to TRBD1. CDR3 DNA: TGTGCCAGCAGCTTGGGGGTGGGACAGGGGGCAAGGAATGAGCAGTTCTTC. Its translation: CASSLGVGQGARNEQFF.